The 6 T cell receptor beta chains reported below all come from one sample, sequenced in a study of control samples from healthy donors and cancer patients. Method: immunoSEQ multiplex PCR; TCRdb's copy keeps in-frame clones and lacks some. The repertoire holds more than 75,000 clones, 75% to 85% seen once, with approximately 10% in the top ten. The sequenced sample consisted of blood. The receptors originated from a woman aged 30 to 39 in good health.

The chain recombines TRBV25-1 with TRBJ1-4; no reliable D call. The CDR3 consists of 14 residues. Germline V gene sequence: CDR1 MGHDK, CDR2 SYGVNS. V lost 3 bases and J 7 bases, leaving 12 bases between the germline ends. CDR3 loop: CASSEAAWGEKLFF. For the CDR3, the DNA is TGTGCCAGCAGTGAGGCCGCCTGGGGTGAAAAACTGTTTTTT.

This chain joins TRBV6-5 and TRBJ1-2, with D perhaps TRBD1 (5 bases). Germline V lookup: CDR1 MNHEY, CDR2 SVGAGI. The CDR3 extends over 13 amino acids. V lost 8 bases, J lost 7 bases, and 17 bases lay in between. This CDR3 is CASGDPARGGYTF. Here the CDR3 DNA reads TGTGCCAGCGGGGACCCGGCGAGGGGTGGCTACACCTTC.

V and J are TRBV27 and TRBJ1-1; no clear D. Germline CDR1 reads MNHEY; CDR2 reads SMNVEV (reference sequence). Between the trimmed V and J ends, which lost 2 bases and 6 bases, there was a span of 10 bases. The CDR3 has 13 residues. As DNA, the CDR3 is TGTGCCAGCAGTTTACAAAAGGGCGCTGAAGCTTTCTTT. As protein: CASSLQKGAEAFF.

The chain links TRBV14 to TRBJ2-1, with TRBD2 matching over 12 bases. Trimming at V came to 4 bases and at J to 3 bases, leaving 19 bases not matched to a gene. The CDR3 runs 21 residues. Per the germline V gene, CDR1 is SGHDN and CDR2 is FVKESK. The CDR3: CASSLGPTSGGSWGSYNEQFF. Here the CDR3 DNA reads TGTGCCAGCAGCCTAGGACCTACTAGCGGGGGGTCCTGGGGGAGCTACAATGAGCAGTTCTTC. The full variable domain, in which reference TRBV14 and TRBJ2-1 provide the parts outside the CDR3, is EAGVTQFPSHSVIEKGQTVTLRCDPISGHDNLYWYRRVMGKEIKFLLHFVKESKQDESGMPNNRFLAERTGGTYSTLKVQPAELEDSGVYFCASSLGPTSGGSWGSYNEQFFGPGTRLTVL.

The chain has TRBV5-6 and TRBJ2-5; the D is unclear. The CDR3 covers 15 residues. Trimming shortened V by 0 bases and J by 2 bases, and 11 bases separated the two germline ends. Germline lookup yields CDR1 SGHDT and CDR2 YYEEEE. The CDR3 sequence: CASSLVAGVQETQYF. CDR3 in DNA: TGTGCCAGCAGCTTGGTAGCAGGCGTTCAAGAGACCCAGTACTTC.

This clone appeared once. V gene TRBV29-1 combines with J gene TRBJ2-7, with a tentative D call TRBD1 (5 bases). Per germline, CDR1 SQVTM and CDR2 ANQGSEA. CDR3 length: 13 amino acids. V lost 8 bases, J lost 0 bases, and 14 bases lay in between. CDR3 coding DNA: TGCAGCTGTCTGGGCAGGGACTCCTACGAGCAGTACTTC. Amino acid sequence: CSCLGRDSYEQYF.